The TCR beta chain described here comes from a study of Graves' ophthalmopathy and Graves' hyperthyroidism. Clinical symptoms, serum thyroxine, TRAb, thyroid ultrasound and orbital computed tomography were relied on for diagnosis. Trimming at V came to 6 bases and at J to 4 bases, leaving 4 bases not matched to a gene. This CDR3 comprises 13 residues. The sample holds many counts of this clonotype. The authors amplified TCR beta CDR3 regions from RNA transcripts. The first round was an RT-PCR with HTBI primers, and the second round was a multiplex PCR. TCRdb reprocessed the multiplex PCR reads via MiXCR and lists one record per CDR3 protein. The sample lists fewer than 350,000 distinct CDR3 sequences, roughly 15% occurring once.

V usage is TRBV12-3 or TRBV12-4 and J usage is TRBJ1-2; 8 nucleotides align to TRBD1. Sequenced input: peripheral blood. The receptor's source is an adult man with Graves' ophthalmopathy. CDR3 bases: TGTGCCAGCAGAAGACAGGGGAGCTATGGCTACACCTTC. Protein: CASRRQGSYGYTF.